The subject of this entry is one T cell receptor beta chain. The data were obtained in a study of T cell clones after liver transplantation. The repertoire was sequenced with immunoSEQ multiplex PCR; TCRdb's copy has only in-frame clones and lacks some. The sample holds 65,000 to 80,000 clones; over 80% are singletons and the top ten take 2.8%. Trimming left V 0 bases short and J 0 bases short, with 12 bases between. The length of the CDR3 is 16 residues. Germline CDR1 is MGHDK and CDR2 is SYGVNS. The J gene is TRBJ2-7, the V gene TRBV25-1; D remains unclear. The sequenced sample was CD4+ T cells from blood, obtained at the 22-month timepoint. This TCR came from a human patient who received a liver transplant. Some T cells may be graft donor cells. In DNA form, the CDR3 reads TGTGCCAGCAGTGAATACACCCCCGAGGACTCCTACGAGCAGTACTTC. Amino acids: CASSEYTPEDSYEQYF.